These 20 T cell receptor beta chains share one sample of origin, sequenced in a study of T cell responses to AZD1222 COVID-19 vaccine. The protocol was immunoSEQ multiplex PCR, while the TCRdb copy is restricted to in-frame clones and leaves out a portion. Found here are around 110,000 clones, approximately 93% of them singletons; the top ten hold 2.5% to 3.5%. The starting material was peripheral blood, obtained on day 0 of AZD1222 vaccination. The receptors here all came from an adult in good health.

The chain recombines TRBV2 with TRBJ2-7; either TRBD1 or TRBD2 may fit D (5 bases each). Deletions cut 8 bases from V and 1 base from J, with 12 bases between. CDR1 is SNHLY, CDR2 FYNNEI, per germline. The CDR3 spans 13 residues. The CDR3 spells CASGRGDSYEQYF. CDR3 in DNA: TGTGCCAGCGGACGAGGGGATTCCTACGAGCAGTACTTC.

The CDR3 loop is CASRQQGSNQPQHF. CDR3 in DNA: TGTGCCAGCAGACAACAGGGGAGCAATCAGCCCCAGCATTTT. The chain is built from TRBV27 and TRBJ1-5; 7 positions match TRBD1. Germline CDR1 MNHEY, CDR2 SMNVEV (reference sequence). CDR3 length equals 14 residues. The V segment lost 6 bases and the J segment 1 base; nucleotides outside the gene matches: 3.

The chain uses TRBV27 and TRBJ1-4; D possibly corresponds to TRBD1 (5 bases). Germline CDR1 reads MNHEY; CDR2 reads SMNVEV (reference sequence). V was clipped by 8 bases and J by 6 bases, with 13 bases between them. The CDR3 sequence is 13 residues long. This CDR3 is CASRDRIYEKLFF. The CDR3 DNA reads TGTGCCAGCCGGGACCGAATTTATGAAAAACTGTTTTTT.

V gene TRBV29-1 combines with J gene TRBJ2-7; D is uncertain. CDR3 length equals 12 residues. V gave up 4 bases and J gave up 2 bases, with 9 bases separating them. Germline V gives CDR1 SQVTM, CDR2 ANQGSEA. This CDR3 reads CSVGSAPYEQYF. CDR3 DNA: TGCAGCGTTGGGTCTGCACCCTACGAGCAGTACTTC.

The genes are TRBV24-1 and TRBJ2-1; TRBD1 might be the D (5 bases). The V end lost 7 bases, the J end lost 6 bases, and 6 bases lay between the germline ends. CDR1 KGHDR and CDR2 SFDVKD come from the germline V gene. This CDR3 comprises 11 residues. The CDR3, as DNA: TGTGCCACCAGGCAGGGCAATGAGCAGTTCTTC. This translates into CATRQGNEQFF.

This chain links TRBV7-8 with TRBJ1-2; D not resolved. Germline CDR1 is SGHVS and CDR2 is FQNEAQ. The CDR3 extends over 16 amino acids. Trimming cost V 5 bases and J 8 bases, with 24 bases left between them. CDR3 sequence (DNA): TGTGCCAGCAGCCTCATGCCAATTGACACCGGGGAGGGCTACACCTTC. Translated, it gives CASSLMPIDTGEGYTF.

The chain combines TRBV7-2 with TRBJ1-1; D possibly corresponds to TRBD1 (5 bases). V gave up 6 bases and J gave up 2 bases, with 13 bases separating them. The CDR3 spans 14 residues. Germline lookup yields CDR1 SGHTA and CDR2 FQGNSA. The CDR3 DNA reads TGTGCCAGCAGTTTTGACAGTTTTAACACTGAAGCTTTCTTT. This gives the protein CASSFDSFNTEAFF.

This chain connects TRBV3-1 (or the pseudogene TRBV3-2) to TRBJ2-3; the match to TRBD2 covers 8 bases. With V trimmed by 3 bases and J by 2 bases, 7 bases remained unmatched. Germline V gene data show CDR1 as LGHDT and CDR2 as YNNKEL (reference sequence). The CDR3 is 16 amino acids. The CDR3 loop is CASSQTSEAFTDTQYF. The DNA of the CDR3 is TGTGCCAGCAGCCAGACTAGCGAGGCTTTCACAGATACGCAGTATTTT.

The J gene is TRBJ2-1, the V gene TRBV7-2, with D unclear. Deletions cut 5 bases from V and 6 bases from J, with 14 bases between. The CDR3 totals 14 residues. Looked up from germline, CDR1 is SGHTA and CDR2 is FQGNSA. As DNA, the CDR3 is TGTGCCAGCAGCCCGGACGTGTCCGCCAATGAGCAGTTCTTC. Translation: CASSPDVSANEQFF. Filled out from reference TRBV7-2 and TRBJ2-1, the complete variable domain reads GAGVSQSPSNKVTEKGKDVELRCDPISGHTALYWYRQSLGQGLEFLIYFQGNSAPDKSGLPSDRFSAERTGGSVSTLTIQRTQQEDSAVYLCASSPDVSANEQFFGPGTRLTVL.

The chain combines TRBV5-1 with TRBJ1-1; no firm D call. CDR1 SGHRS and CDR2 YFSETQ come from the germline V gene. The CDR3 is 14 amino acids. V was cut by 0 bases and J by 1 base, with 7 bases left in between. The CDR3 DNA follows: TGCGCCAGCAGCTTGGGGCTCAGGAACACTGAAGCTTTCTTT. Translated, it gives CASSLGLRNTEAFF.

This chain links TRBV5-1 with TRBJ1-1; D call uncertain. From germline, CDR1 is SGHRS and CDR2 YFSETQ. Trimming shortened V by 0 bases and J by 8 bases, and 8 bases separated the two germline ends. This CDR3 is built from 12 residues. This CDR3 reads CASSLGWEEAFF. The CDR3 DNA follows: TGCGCCAGCAGCTTGGGGTGGGAAGAAGCTTTCTTT.

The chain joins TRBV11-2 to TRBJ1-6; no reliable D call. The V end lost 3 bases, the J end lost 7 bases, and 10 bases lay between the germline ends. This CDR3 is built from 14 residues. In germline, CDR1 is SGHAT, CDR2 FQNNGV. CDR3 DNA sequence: TGTGCCAGCAGCTTTTTTCACATAAATTCACCCCTCCACTTT. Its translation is CASSFFHINSPLHF.

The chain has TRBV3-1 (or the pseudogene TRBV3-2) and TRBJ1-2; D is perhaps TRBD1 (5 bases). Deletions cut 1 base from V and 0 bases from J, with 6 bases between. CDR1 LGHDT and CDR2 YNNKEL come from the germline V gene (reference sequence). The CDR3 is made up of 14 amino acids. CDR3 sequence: CASSQGGPNYGYTF. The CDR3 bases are TGTGCCAGCAGCCAAGGGGGCCCTAACTATGGCTACACCTTC.

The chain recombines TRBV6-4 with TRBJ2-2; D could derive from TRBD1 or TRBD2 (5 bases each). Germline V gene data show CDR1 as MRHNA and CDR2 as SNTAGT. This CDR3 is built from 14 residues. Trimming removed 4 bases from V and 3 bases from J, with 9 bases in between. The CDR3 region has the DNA TGTGCCAGCAGTGCGGGACCCGACACCGGGGAGCTGTTTTTT. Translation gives CASSAGPDTGELFF.

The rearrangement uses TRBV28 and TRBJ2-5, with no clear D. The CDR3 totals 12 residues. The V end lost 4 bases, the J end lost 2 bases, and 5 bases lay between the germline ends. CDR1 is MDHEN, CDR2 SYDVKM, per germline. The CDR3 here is CASSYQQETQYF. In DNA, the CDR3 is TGTGCCAGCAGTTACCAACAAGAGACCCAGTACTTC.

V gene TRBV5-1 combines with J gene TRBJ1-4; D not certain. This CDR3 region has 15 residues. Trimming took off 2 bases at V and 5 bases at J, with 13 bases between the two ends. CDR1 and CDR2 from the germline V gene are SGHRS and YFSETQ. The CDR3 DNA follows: TGCGCCAGCAGCTTTCAACCGGGGTCGAATGAAAAACTGTTTTTT. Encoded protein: CASSFQPGSNEKLFF. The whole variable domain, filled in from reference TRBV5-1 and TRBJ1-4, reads KAGVTQTPRYLIKTRGQQVTLSCSPISGHRSVSWYQQTPGQGLQFLFEYFSETQRNKGNFPGRFSGRQFSNSRSEMNVSTLELGDSALYLCASSFQPGSNEKLFFGSGTQLSVL.

This CDR3 is CASPGGHHQPQHF. The CDR3 nucleotides read TGTGCCAGCCCCGGGGGGCATCATCAGCCCCAGCATTTT. V and J are TRBV28 and TRBJ1-5, with D tentatively TRBD1 (6 bases). The CDR3 sequence is 13 residues long. V lost 8 bases and J lost 5, with 13 bases in between. Germline lookup yields CDR1 MDHEN and CDR2 SYDVKM.

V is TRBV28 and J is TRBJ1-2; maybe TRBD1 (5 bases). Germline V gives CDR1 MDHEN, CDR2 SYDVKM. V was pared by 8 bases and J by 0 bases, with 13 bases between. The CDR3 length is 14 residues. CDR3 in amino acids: CASQTAPTNYGYTF. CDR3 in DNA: TGTGCCAGCCAGACAGCTCCTACTAACTATGGCTACACCTTC.

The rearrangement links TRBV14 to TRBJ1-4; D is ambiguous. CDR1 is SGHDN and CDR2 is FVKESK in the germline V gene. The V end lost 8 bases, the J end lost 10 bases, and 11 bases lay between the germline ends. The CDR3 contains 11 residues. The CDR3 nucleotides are TGTGCCAGCGGGTGGGGAGGAAAACTGTTTTTT. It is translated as CASGWGGKLFF.

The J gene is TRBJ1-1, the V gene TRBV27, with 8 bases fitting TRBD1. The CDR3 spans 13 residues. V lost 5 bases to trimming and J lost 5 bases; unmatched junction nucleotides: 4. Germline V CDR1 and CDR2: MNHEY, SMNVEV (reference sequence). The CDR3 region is CASSRQGLTEAFF. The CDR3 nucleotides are TGTGCCAGCAGTCGACAGGGGTTAACTGAAGCTTTCTTT.